Listed here are 4 T cell receptor beta chains from one sample, sequenced in a study of blood T cell repertoires in COVID-19. The table came from immunoSEQ multiplex PCR; TCRdb's copy has only in-frame clones and leaves some out. The profile shows around 180,000 clones, 70% to 90% of them singletons. The sample was peripheral blood. The receptors were sampled from a human donor in a cohort sampled during active COVID-19.

The CDR3 spells CASSQASGGGSYEQYF. CDR3 bases: TGTGCCAGCAGCCAAGCGAGCGGGGGGGGATCCTACGAGCAGTACTTC. The gene calls are TRBV3-1 (or the pseudogene TRBV3-2) and TRBJ2-7; 10 bases align to TRBD2. V shed 1 base and J 1 base; nucleotides not matched to a gene: 4. The CDR3 sequence is 16 residues long. CDR1 is LGHDT, CDR2 YNNKEL, per germline (reference sequence).

This clone was observed a single time. The V and J genes are TRBV5-1 and TRBJ1-2; D unclear. Germline CDR1 SGHRS, CDR2 YFSETQ. Trimming took 0 bases from V and 8 from J, leaving 14 bases between them. The CDR3 length is 14 residues. The CDR3 loop reads CASSLVSGSEGYTF. The CDR3 coding sequence is TGCGCCAGCAGCTTGGTGTCGGGGAGTGAAGGCTACACCTTC.

This CDR3 is CASSPAKGRANEKLFF. In nucleotides, the CDR3 is TGTGCCAGCTCACCAGCAAAGGGGAGGGCTAATGAAAAACTGTTTTTT. V gene TRBV18 combines with J gene TRBJ1-4; tentatively, D is TRBD1 (5 bases). Trimming shortened V by 2 bases and J by 3 bases, and 13 bases separated the two germline ends. The CDR3 is 16 residues long. CDR1 KGHSH and CDR2 LQKENI come from the germline V gene.

The chain joins TRBV7-9 to TRBJ1-2; no clear D gene. CDR1 and CDR2 from the germline V gene are SEHNR and FQNEAQ (reference sequence). The CDR3 has 14 amino acids. V was cut by 2 bases and J by 2 bases, with 9 bases left in between. CDR3 residues: CASSLQGGNYGYTF. For the CDR3, the DNA is TGTGCCAGCAGCTTACAAGGCGGAAACTATGGCTACACCTTC. Looking up the rest from reference TRBV7-9 and TRBJ1-2 gives the full variable domain: DTGVSQNPRHKITKRGQNVTFRCDPISEHNRLYWYRQTLGQGPEFLTYFQNEAQLEKSRLLSDRFSAERPKGSFSTLEIQRTEQGDSAMYLCASSLQGGNYGYTFGSGTRLTVV.